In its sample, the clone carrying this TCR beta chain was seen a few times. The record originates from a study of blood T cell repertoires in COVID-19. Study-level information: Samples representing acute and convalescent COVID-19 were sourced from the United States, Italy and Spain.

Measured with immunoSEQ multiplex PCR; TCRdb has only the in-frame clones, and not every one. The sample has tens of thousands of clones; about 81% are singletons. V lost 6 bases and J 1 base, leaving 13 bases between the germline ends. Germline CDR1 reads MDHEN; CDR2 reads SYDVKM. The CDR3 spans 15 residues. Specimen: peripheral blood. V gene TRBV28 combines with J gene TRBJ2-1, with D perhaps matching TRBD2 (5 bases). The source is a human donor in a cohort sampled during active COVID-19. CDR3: CASRIASHSYNEQFF. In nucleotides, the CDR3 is TGTGCCAGCAGGATCGCTAGCCATTCCTACAATGAGCAGTTCTTC. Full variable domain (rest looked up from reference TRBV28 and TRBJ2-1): DVKVTQSSRYLVKRTGEKVFLECVQDMDHENMFWYRQDPGLGLRLIYFSYDVKMKEKGDIPEGYSVSREKKERFSLILESASTNQTSMYLCASRIASHSYNEQFFGPGTRLTVL.